This TCR beta chain was identified in a study of T cell responses to AZD1222 COVID-19 vaccine. Study findings and constraints: Two doses of AZD1222 preceded a rise in Spike-specific TCR breadth and depth.

With respect to this clone: What it binds is unknown.

The germline V gene has CDR1 MNHNS and CDR2 SASEGT. V lost 2 bases and J 5 bases, leaving 15 bases between the germline ends. CDR3 size: 15 residues. TCRdb's table, derived via immunoSEQ multiplex PCR, lists solely in-frame clones and lacks some. Of 95,000 to 150,000 clones listed, 86% are singletons. The chain uses TRBV6-1 and TRBJ1-1, with D tentatively TRBD1 (6 bases). This TCR derives from an adult who received the AZD1222 COVID-19 vaccine. The sequences come from peripheral blood, collected 28 days after the second AZD1222 dose. CDR3 nucleotide sequence: TGTGCCAGCAGTGAATTTGCAGGGGTGGGGACTGAAGCTTTCTTT. Translation: CASSEFAGVGTEAFF.